This T cell receptor beta chain was recorded in a study of T cells in Graves' hyperthyroidism and ophthalmopathy (dated by TCRdb to about 2019). Looking at the study overall: Peripheral blood samples were taken at the time of initial diagnosis, prior to any treatment. A discovery cohort of fewer than 110 patients, about 40 with Graves' ophthalmopathy and 57 with stable Graves' hyperthyroidism, was used to find distinguishing TCR V-J signatures. An independent validation cohort of about 20 hyperthyroidism patients and approximately 17 patients who later progressed to ophthalmopathy tested prospective prediction of ophthalmopathy. The 75 to 100 discovery patients were divided at random into training and test sets in a 7:3 ratio. The study also compared thyroid tissue and blood T-cell repertoires from a handful of Graves' hyperthyroidism patients. Once sampling was done, hyperthyroidism patients were given methimazole at a starting dose of 30 mg daily, whereas ophthalmopathy patients were given high-dose intravenous methylprednisolone. The paper reports TCR Vbeta CDR3 sequencing of approximately 130 peripheral blood samples: approximately 41 ophthalmopathy, under 80 hyperthyroidism and around 17 progressor patients. What the study reported, not specific to this receptor: In validation, the model predicted progression to ophthalmopathy a median of about 6.5 months before onset, with 70% to 71% sensitivity and 72.22% specificity. No statistical method was used to set the sample size in advance, and investigators knew the group allocation. In cross-validation, a model built on a 13 V-J signature told ophthalmopathy apart from stable hyperthyroidism with 85% to 90% sensitivity and about 81% specificity, and in testing the same model reached 80%/75%. Most expanded thyroid clonotypes (frequency above 0.001) were also found in blood, which suggests that blood repertoires may mirror thyroid immune responses.

The CDR3 has 14 amino acids, counting the end cysteine and phenylalanine. Just the 42-base CDR3 DNA is kept, in frame starting at base 1. CDR1 and CDR2 are read off the germline V gene (reference sequence) as GTSNPN and SVGIG. V lost 5 bases and J lost 2 bases; the stretch between them is 14 bases long. The TCR beta CDR3 regions were amplified from the RNA transcripts. The first round of RT-PCR for the TCR CDR3 was performed with the HTBI primer set and the Qiagen OneStep RT-PCR kit. Libraries were constructed in a second round of multiplex PCR, after which size selection and purification were carried out. The libraries were sequenced on an Illumina HiSeq2000 using paired-end 100 bp reads. The study's processing was this. Raw data were processed with SOAPnuke, discarding reads with adapters, uncalled bases, mean Phred below 15, or no exact constant-primer or identifier match. COPE v1.2.5 was used to merge the high-quality paired reads, and each unique nucleotide sequence was defined as a clonotype. MiTCR v1.1 was used to align clonotypes to the IMGT TRBV, TRBD and TRBJ reference segments. Only V-J combinations with frequency above 0.0001, covering 99% to 99.2% of repertoires, were analysed. The TCS score was defined as F50 (clonal expansion) divided by E x V (chaos), with BLOSUM62-based TCRdist calculated between CDR3 peptides within each V-J. Welch's t-statistics and random forest reduced several hundred V-J features to 13, which were used in a naive Bayes classifier (R e1071). Clones were called with MiXCR by TCRdb after fastp trimmed the public reads at Q25, and only in-frame beta chains were retained. Each CDR3 protein gets just one entry, which takes the most common genes and DNA from the rows behind it. The V and J calls here are based on TCRdb, not the publication. The sample contains 490,000 or so distinct CDR3 sequences, about 20% of them found a single time. Jointly, the top ten make up approximately 49% of the sample.

With respect to this clonotype: Its antigen has not been determined. Base qualities are missing; no much larger clone stands one base away.

Moderately to severely active disease, a Clinical Activity Score of at least 3, a NOSPECS grade of at least 4, and a duration under 3 months were present in ophthalmopathy patients. Any patient with an uncontrolled infection, another autoimmune disease, pregnancy or lactation was excluded. Clinical symptoms, serum thyroxine and TRAb, thyroid ultrasound, and orbital computed tomography formed the basis for the diagnoses. PBMCs were separated from 10 ml of fresh peripheral blood using Ficoll-Paque density gradient centrifugation. Total RNA was extracted using Trizol reagent, and RNA quality was assessed on an Agilent 2100 Bioanalyzer.

This sequence uses TRBV30 and TRBJ2-3; TRBD2 might be the D gene, on 5 matching bases. The sample comprised blood. The sequence was collected from a woman in her 70s with Graves' ophthalmopathy. The CDR3 amino acid sequence is: CAWGDAGNTDTQYF. The DNA sequence follows: TGTGCCTGGGGCGATGCGGGCAACACAGATACGCAGTATTTT. The entire variable domain, with the stretches around the CDR3 drawn from the reference TRBV30 and TRBJ2-3 proteins, is SQTIHQWPATLVQPVGSPLSLECTVEGTSNPNLYWYRQAAGRGLQLLFYSVGIGQISSEVPQNLSASRPQDRQFILSSKKLLLSDSGFYLCAWGDAGNTDTQYFGPGTRLTVL.